This passage covers 14 T cell receptor beta chains from one sample sequenced in a study of vaccination effects on CD4 cells after COVID-19. These receptors' antigens are unknown. Culture lasted around eleven days before CD4+ T cell isolation. Participants each got two BNT162b2 or mRNA-1273 vaccine doses. Profiling relied on immunoSEQ multiplex PCR, and the TCRdb table lists in-frame clones only, not all of them. The sample shows tens of thousands of clones, 70% to 85% of them seen only once. The sequencing used CD4+ T cells from PBMCs cultured without peptide, collected after COVID-19 vaccination. The receptors stem from a human donor who received a COVID-19 vaccine.

The chain recombines TRBV2 with TRBJ2-1, with 10 bases identical to TRBD1. This CDR3 is built from 15 residues. Germline CDR1 is SNHLY and CDR2 is FYNNEI. Germline trimming cut 5 bases from V and 7 bases from J; bases unmatched to any gene: 8. The CDR3 sequence is CASSPGTGVENEQFF. CDR3 bases: TGTGCCAGCAGTCCTGGGACAGGGGTCGAAAATGAGCAGTTCTTC.

The rearrangement uses TRBV7-9 and TRBJ1-1; 8 nucleotides match TRBD1. Germline CDR1 and CDR2: SEHNR and FQNEAQ (reference sequence). V lost 1 base and J lost 3; bases outside the gene matches: 4. This CDR3 has 15 amino acids. This CDR3 reads CASSLGDRGYTEAFF. CDR3 DNA: TGTGCCAGCAGCTTAGGAGACAGGGGATACACTGAAGCTTTCTTT.

The V gene is TRBV28, the J gene TRBJ2-6, with D perhaps assigned TRBD1 or TRBD2 (6 bases each). CDR1 is MDHEN, CDR2 SYDVKM, per germline. The length of the CDR3 is 17 residues. V was pared by 8 bases and J by 1 base, with 18 bases between. CDR3 coding DNA: TGTGCCAGCTTAAGGGGGGCCAAGATATCTGGGGCCAACGTCCTGACTTTC. It codes for CASLRGAKISGANVLTF.

The J gene is TRBJ2-4, the V gene TRBV18; 7 bases map to TRBD1. V lost 4 bases, J lost 2 bases, and 8 bases stayed unmatched. The CDR3 is 16 amino acids. Germline V gene sequence: CDR1 KGHSH, CDR2 LQKENI. CDR3 in amino acids: CASSLTGAGTKNIQYF. CDR3 DNA sequence: TGTGCCAGCTCACTCACAGGGGCAGGAACCAAAAACATTCAGTACTTC.

The chain carries TRBV5-1 and TRBJ1-2; 10 bases fit TRBD1. Germline values: CDR1 SGHRS, CDR2 YFSETQ. The CDR3 covers 18 residues. Losses at the gene ends were 0 bases for V and 0 bases for J; bases not matched to a gene: 8. The CDR3 loop reads CASSLVPLGQGANYGYTF. The CDR3 bases are TGCGCCAGCAGCTTGGTACCCCTTGGACAGGGGGCTAACTATGGCTACACCTTC.

The chain uses TRBV12-5 and TRBJ2-1; D perhaps matches TRBD2 (5 bases). Germline-derived CDR1 and CDR2 are LGHNT and FRNRAP. This CDR3 is 16 amino acids long. Deletions cut 2 bases from V and 9 bases from J, with 20 bases between. DNA for the CDR3: TGTGCTAGTGGTTTGATACTAGAGGAACTACACTCTGAGCAGTTCTTC. As protein: CASGLILEELHSEQFF.

The genes are TRBV5-1 and TRBJ2-7; the D is unclear. The CDR3 sequence is 13 residues long. Germline V gene lookup returns CDR1 SGHRS and CDR2 YFSETQ. The V and J ends lost 0 bases and 2 bases respectively, with 6 bases between them. CDR3: CASSLAYAYEQYF. CDR3 DNA: TGCGCCAGCAGCTTGGCTTACGCCTACGAGCAGTACTTC.

The V gene is TRBV5-4, the J gene TRBJ1-1; 8 bases are a match to TRBD1. J was trimmed by 4 bases and V by 4 bases; bases with no gene match: 3. Germline loops: CDR1 SGHNT, CDR2 YYREEE (reference sequence). CDR3 length: 13 amino acids. CDR3 coding DNA: TGTGCCAGCAGCCTACAGGGGGGCACTGAAGCTTTCTTT. This gives the protein CASSLQGGTEAFF.

The rearrangement joins TRBV27 to TRBJ2-1; the D is unclear. This CDR3 has 15 residues. Germline lookup yields CDR1 MNHEY and CDR2 SMNVEV (reference sequence). With 1 base removed from V and 4 bases from J, the gap between germline ends came to 11 bases. CDR3 in amino acids: CASSLYAENYNEQFF. The DNA of the CDR3 is TGTGCCAGCAGTTTATATGCGGAGAATTACAATGAGCAGTTCTTC.

This chain joins TRBV28 and TRBJ1-5; 8 nucleotides agree with TRBD1. The ends lost 8 bases at V and 0 bases at J; junction bases unmatched: 6. CDR3 length: 15 amino acids. Germline V gene lookup returns CDR1 MDHEN and CDR2 SYDVKM. CDR3 residues: CASLDRGFSNQPQHF. The CDR3 DNA reads as TGTGCCAGCCTAGACAGGGGATTTAGCAATCAGCCCCAGCATTTT.

Worth noting for this clone: Other nucleotide sequences from this sample produce the same CDR3. CDR3 bases: TGCAGCGTTGAAGATACGGGGACGCAGCATTTT. This gives the protein CSVEDTGTQHF. The rearrangement joins TRBV29-1 to TRBJ1-5; a weak D match, TRBD1 (5 bases). The CDR3 runs to 11 residues. Trimming took off 0 bases at V and 13 bases at J, with 10 bases between the two ends. The germline V gene has CDR1 SQVTM and CDR2 ANQGSEA.

This chain joins TRBV18 and TRBJ1-1; 8 bases match TRBD1. Trimming cost V 1 base and J 4 bases; bases outside gene matches: 5. The V gene's germline CDR1 is KGHSH and CDR2 LQKENI. The CDR3 contains 15 residues. The CDR3 bases are TGTGCCAGCTCACCACGCAGGGGGCAGGGCACTGAAGCTTTCTTT. This gives the protein CASSPRRGQGTEAFF.

The table lists this clone with a count of one. The chain joins TRBV19 to TRBJ2-1; 7 positions agree with TRBD1. The J segment lost 13 bases and the V segment lost 5 bases, leaving 8 bases of the junction unmatched. CDR1 LNHDA and CDR2 SQIVND come from the germline V gene (reference sequence). The CDR3 loop spans 12 amino acids. This CDR3 is CASSAGTATQFF. DNA for the CDR3: TGTGCCAGTAGTGCCGGGACAGCAACCCAGTTCTTC.

This clone is deemed medium-sized (0.01 to 0.1%). The chain joins TRBV3-1 (or the pseudogene TRBV3-2) to TRBJ1-1, with TRBD1 matching over 7 bases. CDR1 LGHDT and CDR2 YNNKEL come from the germline V gene (reference sequence). There are 14 residues in the CDR3. With V trimmed by 1 base and J by 5 bases, 4 bases remained unmatched. CDR3 sequence: CASSQVTGRTEAFF. In DNA form, the CDR3 reads TGTGCCAGCAGCCAAGTGACAGGGCGGACTGAAGCTTTCTTT.